The 11 T cell receptor beta chains below come from one sample, sequenced in a study of blood T cells in healthy people across ages. A J-beta primer mix and a sample-barcoded 5' primer were used in a second PCR of roughly 6 to 11 cycles. TCRdb reprocessed the 5' RACE reads via MiXCR and lists one record per CDR3 protein. The sample contains about 1.6 million distinct CDR3 sequences, 30% to 35% of which appear only once. Sequenced input: blood. The receptors were sampled from a woman aged 25 to 39 in good health.

This clonotype was counted only a few times. The chain carries TRBV4-1 and TRBJ2-3, with TRBD2 identical over 13 bases. The V gene end was trimmed by 0 bases and the J gene end by 1 base; junction bases not matched to a gene: 7. CDR1 is MGHRA, CDR2 YSYEKL, per germline. The CDR3 covers 19 residues. CDR3: CASSQEALAGGPGTDTQYF. In DNA, the CDR3 is TGCGCCAGCAGCCAAGAAGCACTAGCGGGAGGGCCTGGCACAGATACGCAGTATTTT.

The chain couples TRBV29-1 to TRBJ1-1; TRBD1 matches at 10 bases. CDR3 length equals 14 residues. V was clipped by 7 bases and J by 5 bases; unmatched bases: 10. Germline V CDR1 and CDR2: SQVTM, ANQGSEA. The CDR3 DNA is TGCAGCGGCAGAAAGGGACAGGGGCGGACTGAAGCTTTCTTT. Amino acid sequence: CSGRKGQGRTEAFF.

This chain links TRBV3-1 with TRBJ2-7, with 7 bases identical to TRBD1. Looked up from germline, CDR1 is LGHDT and CDR2 is YNNKEL (reference sequence). The length of the CDR3 is 16 residues. V shed 0 bases, J shed 0 bases, and the junction held 5 bases outside the gene matches. The CDR3 is CASSQDLGQRSYEQYF. For the CDR3, the DNA is TGTGCCAGCAGCCAAGATCTGGGACAGCGCTCCTACGAGCAGTACTTC.

This sequence joins TRBV6-1 and TRBJ2-5, with D tentatively TRBD2 (5 bases). This CDR3 has 16 amino acids. CDR1 is MNHNS and CDR2 is SASEGT in the germline V gene. Trimming shortened V by 3 bases and J by 1 base, and 15 bases separated the two germline ends. Here the CDR3 DNA reads TGTGCCAGCAGTGAGGGATGGAGGACCACCCAAGAGACCCAGTACTTC. This gives the protein CASSEGWRTTQETQYF.

The rearrangement uses TRBV6-2 or TRBV6-3 and TRBJ2-1; D unresolved. The germline V gene encodes CDR1 MNHEY and CDR2 SVGEGT. This CDR3 has 15 residues. The V end was cut by 10 bases, the J end by 2 bases, with 18 bases between. The CDR3 loop reads CATLFKTPTYNEQFF. For the CDR3, the DNA is TGTGCCACCCTATTTAAAACCCCAACCTACAATGAGCAGTTCTTC.

This chain connects TRBV30 to TRBJ2-1; D could derive from TRBD1 or TRBD2 (6 bases each). V gave up 2 bases and J gave up 7 bases, with 12 bases separating them. Looked up from germline, CDR1 is GTSNPN and CDR2 is SVGIG (reference sequence). The CDR3 covers 13 residues. The CDR3 DNA reads TGTGCCTGGAGTCGGGGGCCAGGGAATGAGCAGTTCTTC. Its translation is CAWSRGPGNEQFF.

This clonotype was seen ten or more times. The J gene is TRBJ2-3, the V gene TRBV14; 7 nucleotides match TRBD1. TRBJ2-5 matches the DNA end more closely, so the J call is doubtful. Germline loops: CDR1 SGHDN, CDR2 FVKESK. The CDR3 runs 12 residues. The CDR3 here is CASSLDRNTQYF. In DNA, the CDR3 is TGTGCCAGCAGCTTGGACAGGAATACCCAGTACTTC.

This clonotype was recorded a few times. The chain couples TRBV20-1 to TRBJ2-7; 11 bases agree with TRBD1. Germline lookup yields CDR1 DFQATT and CDR2 SNEGSKA (reference sequence). This CDR3 is 13 amino acids long. The trim removed 4 bases at V and 5 bases at J, leaving 4 bases unmatched. The CDR3 is CSAKGQGANEQYF. The CDR3, as DNA: TGCAGTGCTAAAGGACAGGGGGCCAACGAGCAGTACTTC.

Points on this clonotype: Just one base apart from a much larger clone, this may be a read error. V and J are TRBV5-1 and TRBJ2-5, with 7 positions matching TRBD1. Losses at the gene ends were 4 bases for V and 1 base for J; bases not matched to a gene: 13. This CDR3 contains 17 residues. CDR1 SGHRS and CDR2 YFSETQ come from the germline V gene. The CDR3 sequence is CASSLAETGILQETQYF. The CDR3 DNA follows: TGCGCCAGCAGCCTGGCAGAGACAGGGATACTCCAAGAGACCCAGTACTTC.

This clonotype has ten or more counts. The rearrangement uses TRBV29-1 and TRBJ1-1; 12 bases line up with TRBD1. The V and J ends lost 3 bases and 4 bases, in that order; junction bases with no gene match: 3. The germline CDR1 and CDR2 sequences are SQVTM and ANQGSEA. This CDR3 comprises 14 residues. The CDR3 DNA sequence: TGCAGCGTTGAGGGGGACAGGGGGCTCACTGAAGCTTTCTTT. Residues: CSVEGDRGLTEAFF.

The V call is TRBV6-5, the J call TRBJ2-1; 7 positions agree with TRBD2. The V segment lost 5 bases and the J segment 9 bases; nucleotides outside the gene matches: 10. Germline V gene lookup returns CDR1 MNHEY and CDR2 SVGAGI. The CDR3 spans 14 residues. This CDR3 reads CASSRLTGGGEQFF. The CDR3, as DNA: TGTGCCAGCAGTCGACTAACGGGGGGAGGTGAGCAGTTCTTC.